This paragraph reports one T cell receptor beta chain. Its specificity is not known. This sample was included in a study of cytomegalovirus exposure and HLA in healthy donors. As for the study in general: Out of 150 million to 200 million T cells, an earlier analysis found 117 million unique TCR beta sequences in total.

The primer mix had 60 Vbeta and 13 Jbeta primers. Method: immunoSEQ multiplex PCR; TCRdb's copy keeps in-frame clones and lacks some. The profile shows roughly 92,000 clones, 6% to 9% of them singletons. Study outcomes and limitations: Clonal expansion was found to be greater in HLA-associated TCR beta chains than in equally common others in a later analysis. A missense variant in DCLRE1C was later tied to TCR beta V- and J-gene trimming.

The donors gave bone marrow, and they were healthy. The sample was PBMCs. The clonotype was recovered from a man aged 50 or older in good health and CMV-seronegative.

CDR3 bases: TGTGCCAGCAGCCTCCGGGACAGGGGGCCTTCCTACGAGCAGTACTTC. Encoded protein: CASSLRDRGPSYEQYF. V and J are TRBV7-8 and TRBJ2-7; TRBD1 matches at 12 bases. V was pared by 5 bases and J by 1 base, with 6 bases of the junction left unmatched. This CDR3 has 16 residues. Germline assignment: CDR1 SGHVS and CDR2 FQNEAQ.